This TCR beta chain emerged from a study of blood T cell repertoires in COVID-19 (dated by TCRdb to about 2020). General notes on the study: Samples covering the acute and convalescent phases of COVID-19 were provided by collaborators in the United States, Italy and Spain. The samples were drawn from two sources: the first 160 participants of the ongoing ImmuneRACE study, and fewer than 1,500 subjects contributed by 6 global collaborators. Where available, HLA class I and class II types were obtained from metadata supplied by the sample provider rather than from assay-based typing. The repertoires were made available in a free public database intended to serve as a resource for research on the immune response to SARS-CoV-2. Sample metadata almost always included a de-identified subject ID, COVID-19 status, age in years and sex. The material from the prospective study consisted of cDNA or gDNA derived from T cells, B-cell-depleted T cells, or PBMCs. Deeply sampled blood TCRbeta repertoires from subjects exposed to, actively infected with, or recovered from COVID-19 were included in the dataset.

V is shortened by 6 bases, J by 6 bases, and the region joining them spans 10 bases. Reading the germline V gene gives CDR1 SGHAT and CDR2 FQNNGV. The cysteine opens and the phenylalanine closes a CDR3 of 12 amino acids. Left in the record is the CDR3 DNA by itself, 36 bases read in frame from the first base. This clone was observed a handful of times. There is no known antigen for this receptor. The sample holds no much larger clone one base away, and base qualities are not on file. TCRbeta CDR3 regions were amplified from genomic DNA by means of the immunoSEQ Assay, a bias-controlled multiplex PCR. Per the source publication's procedure: Within the assay, amplification of reference gene primers was used to estimate how many nucleated cells each sample contained. To quantify the absolute abundance of each unique TCRbeta CDR3 rearrangement, sequence reads were collapsed and filtered. For each sample, productive Simpson clonality was calculated as the square root of Simpson's diversity index over productive rearrangements. This is the immuneACCESS table as TCRdb keeps it, with only in-frame sequences that have V and J called. A part of the clones is gone; compared with another copy, unresolved V genes explain less than half, and the rest is unexplained. That table supplies the V and J calls and clone size; D and trimming were determined from the DNA. Present in this sample are approximately 150,000 clones, 80% to 90% of which were seen just once. Jointly, the top ten make up roughly 10% of the sample.

Broad study findings and their caveats: How much clinical and demographic metadata was included differed by source and by participant, and the metadata was provided uncurated.

Collaborating institutions collected whole blood in K2EDTA tubes following their own protocols. Collaborator samples were shipped for TCRbeta analysis as frozen whole blood, isolated PBMCs, or DNA extracted from either sample type. What was sequenced was peripheral blood. This receptor was identified in a man between 60 and 70 years old with active or convalescent COVID-19. The chain is encoded by TRBV11-2 joined to TRBJ2-3, with an unclear D gene assignment. The CDR3 protein is CASRGLGDTQYF. The sequenced DNA: TGTGCCAGCAGGGGTCTCGGGGATACGCAGTATTTT. With all but the CDR3 taken from the reference TRBV11-2 and TRBJ2-3 genes, the full variable domain is: EAGVAQSPRYKIIEKRQSVAFWCNPISGHATLYWYQQILGQGPKLLIQFQNNGVVDDSQLPKDRFSAERLKGVDSTLKIQPAKLEDSAVYLCASRGLGDTQYFGPGTRLTVL.